Below, 8 T cell receptor beta chains from the same sample are listed, as sequenced in a study of cytomegalovirus exposure and HLA in healthy donors. Here immunoSEQ multiplex PCR was the method, and the copy in TCRdb shows in-frame clones only, minus some. Of roughly 250,000 clones listed, around 85% are singletons. Source material: PBMCs. These TCRs come from a woman in her thirties in good health and CMV-seropositive.

The V gene is TRBV7-8, the J gene TRBJ2-7; 7 nucleotides match TRBD2. CDR3 length equals 17 residues. The germline CDR1 and CDR2 sequences are SGHVS and FQNEAQ. J gave up 5 bases and V 1 base, and 14 bases lay outside the gene matches. The CDR3 nucleotides read TGTGCCAGCAGCTTAGGGAGCGGGGCCCCCCGTGGGGACGAGCAGTACTTC. This translates into CASSLGSGAPRGDEQYF.

The chain combines TRBV27 with TRBJ2-1; D ambiguous. This CDR3 region has 14 residues. The V and J ends lost 6 bases and 2 bases respectively, with 11 bases between them. CDR1 is MNHEY and CDR2 is SMNVEV in the germline V gene (reference sequence). The CDR3 sequence is CASRGAGTYNEQFF. For the CDR3, the DNA is TGTGCCAGCAGGGGCGCAGGAACCTACAATGAGCAGTTCTTC.

This clone was recorded only once. The chain links TRBV4-2 to TRBJ2-4; tentative D call: TRBD1 (5 bases). CDR3 length equals 16 residues. V shed 0 bases and J shed 0 bases, with 9 bases lying between them. In germline, CDR1 is LGHNA, CDR2 YNFKEQ. CDR3 loop: CASSQEGHLAKNIQYF. Here the CDR3 DNA reads TGTGCCAGCAGCCAAGAGGGGCATCTAGCCAAAAACATTCAGTACTTC.

This chain uses TRBV6-5 with TRBJ2-1; D perhaps matches TRBD2 (6 bases). Germline values: CDR1 MNHEY, CDR2 SVGAGI. Trimming shortened V by 5 bases and J by 9 bases, and 11 bases separated the two germline ends. There are 12 residues in the CDR3. CDR3 bases: TGTGCCAGCAGTCCCCGGGACTCTGAGCAGTTCTTC. It specifies CASSPRDSEQFF.

Notes on this clone: One junction end disagrees with the germline gene, perhaps due to a read error. The rearrangement links TRBV27 to TRBJ1-5; TRBD1 matches 12 bases. The CDR3 spans 15 residues. CDR1 MNHEY and CDR2 SMNVEV come from the germline V gene (reference sequence). The DNA of the CDR3 is TGTGCCAGCAGTTCGGGGACAGGGGGCAAACAGCCCCAGCATTTT. Amino acids: CASSSGTGGKQPQHF.

This clone came up once. CDR3 loop: CASSLSGLAGDSQETQYF. Here the CDR3 DNA reads TGTGCCAGCAGTTTATCGGGCCTAGCGGGAGATTCCCAAGAGACCCAGTACTTC. The rearrangement links TRBV28 to TRBJ2-5; 10 bases align to TRBD2. The germline V gene encodes CDR1 MDHEN and CDR2 SYDVKM. The CDR3 is made up of 18 amino acids. J gave up 1 base and V 1 base, and 9 bases lay outside the gene matches.

To note about this clone: Being one base from a much bigger clone, this may be a read error. The rearrangement uses TRBV5-4 and TRBJ2-3; 12 nucleotides agree with TRBD2. Per germline, CDR1 SGHNT and CDR2 YYREEE (reference sequence). This CDR3 is built from 16 residues. With V trimmed by 0 bases and J by 2 bases, 1 base remained unmatched. The CDR3 sequence: CASSLGLAGATDTQYF. The DNA for the CDR3 is TGTGCCAGCAGCTTGGGACTAGCGGGAGCCACAGATACGCAGTATTTT.

The rearrangement joins TRBV19 to TRBJ2-5; TRBD2 agrees at 7 bases. This CDR3 is built from 16 residues. The trim removed 6 bases at V and 3 bases at J, leaving 13 bases unmatched. Germline CDR1 is LNHDA and CDR2 is SQIVND (reference sequence). CDR3 bases: TGTGCCAGTAGCAAAGCGCCTCGCGGGAGAGAAGAGACCCAGTACTTC. Translating gives CASSKAPRGREETQYF.